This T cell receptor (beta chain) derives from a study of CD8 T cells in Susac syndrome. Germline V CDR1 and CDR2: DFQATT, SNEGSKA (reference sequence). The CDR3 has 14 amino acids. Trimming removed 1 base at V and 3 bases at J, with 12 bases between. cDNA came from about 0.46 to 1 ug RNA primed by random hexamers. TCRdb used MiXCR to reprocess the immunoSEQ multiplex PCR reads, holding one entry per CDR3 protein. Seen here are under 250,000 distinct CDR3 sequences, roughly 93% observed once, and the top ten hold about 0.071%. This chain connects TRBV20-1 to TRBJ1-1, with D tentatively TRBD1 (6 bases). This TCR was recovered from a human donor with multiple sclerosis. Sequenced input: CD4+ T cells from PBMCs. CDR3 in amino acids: CSARARGQDTEAFF. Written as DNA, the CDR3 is TGCAGTGCTAGAGCTCGGGGGCAGGACACTGAAGCTTTCTTT.